This entry lists 29 T cell receptor beta chains sequenced from one sample in a study of T cells in women clearing cervical HPV infection. Some clones are missing from TCRdb's copy, which holds only in-frame ones; the method was immunoSEQ multiplex PCR. This repertoire includes about 39,000 clones. The sequenced sample was blood buffy coat. The receptor source for this set is a woman aged 18-70 years with a cervical HPV16 infection that either progressed to CIN3+ or cleared (not recorded which).

Worth noting for this clone: The sequenced fragment ends 3 residues before the CDR3 boundary, so the rest is inferred from the germline J gene. This rearrangement joins TRBV18 to TRBJ1-5, with D unresolved. Germline V CDR1 and CDR2: KGHSH, LQKENI. V dropped 0 bases and J dropped 4 bases, with 7 bases sitting between them. The CDR3 has 14 amino acids. CDR3 in amino acids: CASSPPGKNQPQHF. Partial CDR3 DNA: TGTGCCAGCTCACCACCGGGCAAAAATCAGCCC.

Concerning this clone: Sequencing ends 3 residues short of the CDR3 end; the germline J gene provides the rest. This chain uses TRBV7-9 with TRBJ2-2, with a tentative D call TRBD2 (6 bases). The CDR3 consists of 15 residues. Germline V gene lookup returns CDR1 SEHNR and CDR2 FQNEAQ (reference sequence). V was shortened by 6 bases and J by 5 bases, with 16 bases between the two germline ends. The CDR3 loop reads CASSSPGLETGELFF. The covered CDR3 bases are TGTGCCAGCAGTTCTCCGGGACTCGAAACCGGGGAG.

As for this clone: The read terminates 3 residues before the CDR3 end, so the remaining end is supplied by the germline J gene. The chain combines TRBV5-1 with TRBJ1-1, with D possibly being TRBD1 (6 bases). This CDR3 contains 14 residues. Per germline, CDR1 SGHRS and CDR2 YFSETQ. The V end lost 4 bases, the J end lost 0 bases, and 10 bases lay between the germline ends. The CDR3 loop is CASSRQDMNTEAFF. The DNA read from the CDR3 is TGCGCCAGCAGCCGACAGGATATGAACACTGAA.

Comments on this clone: The read gets to within 3 residues of the CDR3 end, and the germline J gene fills in the rest. This sequence joins TRBV10-3 and TRBJ1-2; 7 bases align to TRBD1. The CDR3 is 16 residues long. Germline values: CDR1 ENHRY, CDR2 SYGVKD. V lost 4 bases to trimming and J lost 2 bases; unmatched junction nucleotides: 10. The CDR3 sequence: CAISGTTGVGNYGYTF. The CDR3 bases that were read are TGTGCCATCAGTGGTACCACAGGGGTTGGGAACTATGGC.

To note about this clone: The missing CDR3 end, 3 residues past where the read stops, is filled in from the germline J gene. This chain joins TRBV5-1 and TRBJ1-5; D is ambiguous. This CDR3 has 14 residues. CDR1 and CDR2 from the germline V gene are SGHRS and YFSETQ. Trimming shortened V by 2 bases and J by 2 bases, and 8 bases separated the two germline ends. Here the CDR3 reads CASSLEGGNQPQHF. The CDR3 DNA, read in part, is TGCGCCAGCAGCTTAGAGGGTGGCAATCAGCCC.

As to this clone: The read ends 3 residues early relative to the CDR3; the germline J gene fills the gap. V and J are TRBV7-9 and TRBJ1-1; D might be TRBD1 (5 bases). CDR1 and CDR2 (germline): SEHNR, FQNEAQ (reference sequence). The germline V and J ends were trimmed by 1 base and 4 bases, with 13 bases remaining between them. The CDR3 length is 15 residues. The CDR3 is CASSLGQGLRTEAFF. CDR3 DNA, as far as it was read: TGTGCCAGCAGCTTAGGCCAGGGATTACGCACTGAA.

Remarks on this clone: From the germline J gene comes the end of the CDR3, since the read stops 3 residues before it. The chain couples TRBV10-3 to TRBJ1-4; D is undetermined. Germline CDR1 reads ENHRY; CDR2 reads SYGVKD. The CDR3 runs 15 residues. V lost 2 bases and J lost 4, with 11 bases in between. Incomplete CDR3 DNA: TGTGCCATCAGTGAGCAACTAACCCTTAATGAAAAA. Translating gives CAISEQLTLNEK. The entire CDR3 protein reads CAISEQLTLNEKLFF.

A note on this clone: Read coverage stops 3 residues before the CDR3 terminus; the germline J gene supplies the remainder. Different DNA sequences within this sample yield the same CDR3. The chain employs TRBV11-1 and TRBJ2-2; 8 nucleotides line up with TRBD2. Looked up from germline, CDR1 is SGHAT and CDR2 is FQDESV (reference sequence). The CDR3 totals 14 residues. The V and J ends lost 6 bases and 6 bases, in that order; junction bases with no gene match: 6. The CDR3 bases that were read are TGTGCCAGCAGTCCCGGGACTAGTCCCGGGGAG. Amino acid sequence: CASSPGTSPGE. The full-length CDR3 reads as CASSPGTSPGELFF.

CDR3 in amino acids: CASSDGRGAEAFF. Partial CDR3 DNA: TGTGCCAGCAGTGACGGTCGGGGGGCTGAA. This chain uses TRBV2 with TRBJ1-1, with D perhaps TRBD1 (5 bases). Coverage ceases 3 residues before the CDR3 finishes, and the germline J gene fills in the end. The V gene's germline CDR1 is SNHLY and CDR2 FYNNEI. Between the trimmed V and J ends, which lost 3 bases and 6 bases, there was a span of 11 bases. The CDR3 length is 13 residues.

Concerning this clone: The read ends 3 residues early relative to the CDR3; the germline J gene fills the gap. V gene TRBV19 combines with J gene TRBJ2-2; perhaps TRBD2 as D (6 bases). The ends were cut back, 3 bases at V and 3 bases at J, with 14 bases in the middle. The germline gives CDR1 LNHDA, CDR2 SQIVND (reference sequence). The CDR3 is 16 amino acids. The CDR3 is CASSIGGLAYTGELFF. The CDR3 DNA, read in part, is TGTGCCAGTAGTATTGGGGGTCTAGCGTACACCGGGGAG.

Turning to this clone: With the read ending 3 residues before the CDR3 end, the germline J gene is used to fill in that end. The chain joins TRBV6-1 to TRBJ2-5; D possibly corresponds to TRBD2 (6 bases). Germline V gene lookup returns CDR1 MNHNS and CDR2 SASEGT. This CDR3 region has 18 residues. V gave up 0 bases and J gave up 5 bases, with 22 bases separating them. The CDR3 reads CASSEAGGAGSIGETQYF. The CDR3 bases that were read are TGTGCCAGCAGTGAAGCGGGAGGAGCGGGCAGTATCGGCGAGACC.

On this clone: The read ends 3 residues before the CDR3 terminus; that terminus is restored from the germline J gene. The chain carries TRBV30 and TRBJ1-1; D unresolved. Germline CDR1 and CDR2: GTSNPN and SVGIG (reference sequence). This CDR3 spans 13 amino acids. Trimming removed 0 bases from V and 7 bases from J, with 12 bases in between. The covered CDR3 bases are TGTGCCTGGAGTGTACCAGGAAGGAGTGAA. Protein: CAWSVPGRSE. The full CDR3 reads CAWSVPGRSEAFF.

About this clone itself: The read ends 3 residues before the CDR3 terminus; that terminus is restored from the germline J gene. The chain links TRBV18 to TRBJ2-5; D unresolved. The CDR3 spans 12 residues. From germline, CDR1 is KGHSH and CDR2 LQKENI. The V end was cut by 4 bases, the J end by 2 bases, with 5 bases between. The DNA read from the CDR3 is TGTGCCAGCTCACTAAAACAAGAGACC. This sequence encodes CASSLKQET. The full CDR3 protein is CASSLKQETQYF.

Points on this clone: With the read ending 3 residues before the CDR3 end, the germline J gene is used to fill in that end. The chain carries TRBV2 and TRBJ2-5; D might be TRBD1 (6 bases). V lost 2 bases and J lost 2, with 9 bases in between. This CDR3 region has 14 residues. Germline V gives CDR1 SNHLY, CDR2 FYNNEI. The CDR3 DNA, read in part, is TGTGCCAGCAGTGAAAGGGGGTCTCAAGAGACC. Its translation: CASSERGSQET. The complete CDR3 sequence is CASSERGSQETQYF.

The CDR3 bases that were read are TGTGCCAGCAGCTTAGCTGCGGGGGCGATTCGGGAGACC. Amino acid sequence: CASSLAAGAIRET. The CDR3 reads in full as CASSLAAGAIRETQYF. The V and J genes are TRBV7-2 and TRBJ2-5; D possibly corresponds to TRBD2 (7 bases). Sequencing ends 3 residues short of the CDR3 end; the germline J gene provides the rest. The germline V gene has CDR1 SGHTA and CDR2 FQGNSA. Trimming cost V 0 bases and J 5 bases, with 16 bases left between them. The CDR3 covers 16 residues.

Worth noting for this clone: The CDR3 goes on 3 residues after the read ends, and that part is filled in from the germline J gene. This chain links TRBV4-1 with TRBJ1-1, with D unresolved. The CDR3 is 15 amino acids. CDR1 is MGHRA and CDR2 is YSYEKL in the germline V gene. V was clipped by 3 bases and J by 0 bases, with 11 bases between them. CDR3: CASSHLTGMNTEAFF. Partial CDR3 DNA: TGCGCCAGCAGCCACCTGACGGGGATGAACACTGAA.

Worth noting for this clone: From the germline J gene comes the end of the CDR3, since the read stops 3 residues before it. The chain combines TRBV6-1 with TRBJ1-2; TRBD1 matches 7 bases. Germline assignment: CDR1 MNHNS and CDR2 SASEGT. The CDR3 totals 14 residues. CDR3 protein: CASSDFRGRDGYTF. Incomplete CDR3 DNA: TGTGCCAGCAGTGATTTTAGGGGGCGAGACGGC.

A note on this clone: The DNA ends 3 residues before the CDR3 does, and the rest of the CDR3 is filled in from the germline J gene. The chain recombines TRBV20-1 with TRBJ1-2; unclear D gene. The V gene's germline CDR1 is DFQATT and CDR2 SNEGSKA (reference sequence). CDR3 size: 14 residues. Trimming shortened V by 3 bases and J by 2 bases, and 13 bases separated the two germline ends. The part of the CDR3 DNA that was read is TGCAGTGCTAGGGTTTCTATTTCAAACTATGGC. It codes for CSARVSISNYG. The entire CDR3 reads CSARVSISNYGYTF.

As for this clone: The read finishes 3 residues shy of the CDR3 end, and the germline J gene is used to complete it. The rearrangement uses TRBV19 and TRBJ1-3; TRBD1 is a possible D gene (6 bases). V dropped 7 bases and J dropped 3 bases, with 16 bases sitting between them. CDR3 length equals 15 residues. Germline CDR1 LNHDA, CDR2 SQIVND (reference sequence). CDR3 residues: CASTPAGAGGNTIYF. CDR3 DNA (partial): TGTGCCAGTACCCCTGCGGGGGCAGGTGGAAACACC.

As to this clone: The CDR3 extends 3 residues past the end of the read, so its final part is completed from the germline J gene. V and J are TRBV5-1 and TRBJ1-2, with D possibly TRBD1 on 5 matching bases. The germline V and J ends were trimmed by 0 bases and 5 bases, with 17 bases remaining between them. The CDR3 has 16 amino acids. Germline-derived CDR1 and CDR2 are SGHRS and YFSETQ. Incomplete CDR3 DNA: TGCGCCAGCAGCTTGGCCTTATCGACAGAATTGTATGGC. It translates to CASSLALSTELYG. From start to end, the CDR3 is CASSLALSTELYGYTF.

To note about this clone: The sequenced fragment ends 3 residues before the CDR3 boundary, so the rest is inferred from the germline J gene. The chain employs TRBV5-1 and TRBJ2-7; 9 bases match TRBD1. The CDR3 covers 13 residues. V dropped 3 bases and J dropped 5; count of bases not matched to a gene: 3. Germline V gene data show CDR1 as SGHRS and CDR2 as YFSETQ. CDR3 in amino acids: CASSSTGGDEQYF. CDR3 bases read: TGCGCCAGCAGCTCGACAGGGGGAGACGAG.

A note on this clone: Read coverage stops 3 residues before the CDR3 terminus; the germline J gene supplies the remainder. The V and J genes are TRBV12-5 and TRBJ1-2; D not resolved. The CDR3 has 13 residues. Trimming left V 2 bases short and J 1 base short, with 5 bases between. Germline CDR1 and CDR2: LGHNT and FRNRAP. The CDR3 bases that were read are TGTGCTAGTGGTTTGTACAGTAACTATGGC. Protein product: CASGLYSNYG. The whole CDR3 is CASGLYSNYGYTF.

Concerning this clone itself: The sequenced fragment ends 3 residues before the CDR3 boundary, so the rest is inferred from the germline J gene. The V call is TRBV2, the J call TRBJ2-1, with D possibly being TRBD1 (6 bases). Trimming pared 5 bases from V and 5 bases from J, leaving 10 bases between. CDR1 is SNHLY and CDR2 is FYNNEI in the germline V gene. The CDR3 runs 13 residues. The CDR3 here is CASSKDRDNEQFF. The CDR3 DNA, read in part, is TGTGCCAGCAGTAAGGACAGAGACAATGAG. The full variable domain, in which reference TRBV2 and TRBJ2-1 provide the parts outside the CDR3, is EPEVTQTPSHQVTQMGQEVILRCVPISNHLYFYWYRQILGQKVEFLVSFYNNEISEKSEIFDDQFSVERPDGSNFTLKIRSTKLEDSAMYFCASSKDRDNEQFFGPGTRLTVL.

A word on this clone: Coverage ceases 3 residues before the CDR3 finishes, and the germline J gene fills in the end. V and J are TRBV2 and TRBJ1-2, with 7 nucleotides matching TRBD1. This CDR3 is 11 amino acids long. The V segment lost 5 bases and the J segment 7 bases; nucleotides outside the gene matches: 1. The germline gives CDR1 SNHLY, CDR2 FYNNEI. CDR3: CASSPGGGYTF. The DNA read from the CDR3 is TGTGCCAGCAGTCCAGGGGGTGGC.

To note about this clone: The CDR3 goes on 3 residues after the read ends, and that part is filled in from the germline J gene. The V call is TRBV30, the J call TRBJ2-5, with 11 bases aligning to TRBD2. J lost 2 bases, V lost 1 base, and 3 bases had no gene match. The CDR3 contains 15 residues. Germline-derived CDR1 and CDR2 are GTSNPN and SVGIG (reference sequence). This CDR3 reads CAWSEGLAVQETQYF. The CDR3 DNA, read in part, is TGTGCCTGGAGTGAGGGACTAGCGGTACAAGAGACC.

In the case of this clone: The CDR3 end lies 3 residues beyond the end of the read and is filled in from the germline J gene. This chain connects TRBV20-1 to TRBJ1-5, with D perhaps TRBD1 (5 bases). There are 15 residues in the CDR3. In germline, CDR1 is DFQATT, CDR2 SNEGSKA (reference sequence). Trimming cost V 0 bases and J 7 bases, with 16 bases left between them. This CDR3 reads CSARDQVGESQPQHF. The DNA read from the CDR3 is TGCAGTGCTAGAGATCAGGTAGGGGAGAGCCAGCCC.

As regards this clone: The read gets to within 3 residues of the CDR3 end, and the germline J gene fills in the rest. This chain links TRBV6-1 with TRBJ2-1; 9 bases match TRBD2. Germline trimming cut 2 bases from V and 7 bases from J; bases unmatched to any gene: 9. This CDR3 has 16 amino acids. CDR1 and CDR2 (germline): MNHNS, SASEGT. The CDR3 here is CASSELGRGGWNEQFF. The part of the CDR3 DNA that was read is TGTGCCAGCAGTGAACTGGGGCGGGGGGGTTGGAATGAG.

In regard to this clone: The read stops 3 residues short of the end of the CDR3; the missing end is completed from the germline J gene. The V call is TRBV5-1, the J call TRBJ1-4; possibly TRBD1 for D (5 bases). This CDR3 contains 14 residues. V was trimmed by 0 bases and J by 4 bases, leaving 7 bases between them. Germline CDR1 is SGHRS and CDR2 is YFSETQ. Incomplete CDR3 DNA: TGCGCCAGCAGCTTGGGACAGCTTAATGAAAAA. It encodes CASSLGQLNEK. The full CDR3 protein is CASSLGQLNEKLFF.

With respect to this clone: The read terminates 3 residues ahead of where the CDR3 ends, so the germline J gene completes it. The chain recombines TRBV5-1 with TRBJ2-3; a possible D gene is TRBD1 (6 bases). Germline assignment: CDR1 SGHRS and CDR2 YFSETQ. Trimming took 4 bases from V and 3 from J, leaving 12 bases between them. The CDR3 loop spans 14 amino acids. The part of the CDR3 DNA that was read is TGCGCCAGCAGCACTGGACAGAAAACAGATACG. Translated, it gives CASSTGQKTDT. The full-length CDR3 reads as CASSTGQKTDTQYF.